This T cell receptor (beta chain) stems from a study of blood T cell repertoires in COVID-19. Study as a whole: Sources were T cells, B-cell-depleted T cells, or PBMCs; the material itself was cDNA or gDNA.

Across under 25 US areas, participants ranged in age from 18 to 89 years. Clinical history reported by participants formed the basis on which cohorts were assigned. The assay was immunoSEQ multiplex PCR, and TCRdb's table has in-frame clones only and misses some. Seen here are fewer than 250,000 clones, 81% observed once, and the top ten hold 8.5% to 10%. V was pared by 10 bases and J by 6 bases, with 16 bases between. This CDR3 region has 14 residues. Germline V gives CDR1 WNHNN, CDR2 SYGVQD (reference sequence). The sequencing input was PBMCs or T cells enriched from blood (not recorded which). V is TRBV10-1 and J is TRBJ1-6, with D tentatively TRBD1 (5 bases). The receptor was isolated from a woman aged 45-59 years with acute COVID-19. The CDR3 nucleotides are TGCGCCATTCCGGTCCGAAGGGGTAATTCACCCCTCCACTTT. Its protein product is CAIPVRRGNSPLHF.